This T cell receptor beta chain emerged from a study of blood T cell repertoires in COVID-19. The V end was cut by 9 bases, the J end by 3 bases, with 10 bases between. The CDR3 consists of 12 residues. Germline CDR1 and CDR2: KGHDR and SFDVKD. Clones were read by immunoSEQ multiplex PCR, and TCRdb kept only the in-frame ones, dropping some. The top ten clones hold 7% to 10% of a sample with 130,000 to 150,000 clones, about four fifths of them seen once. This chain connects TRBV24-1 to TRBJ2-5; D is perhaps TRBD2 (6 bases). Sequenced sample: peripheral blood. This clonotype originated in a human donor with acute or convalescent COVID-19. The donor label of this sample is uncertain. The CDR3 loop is CATVRREETQYF. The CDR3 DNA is TGTGCCACCGTTCGGAGGGAAGAGACCCAGTACTTC.